This T cell receptor (beta chain) was found in a study of blood T cell repertoires in COVID-19. Data came from immunoSEQ multiplex PCR; TCRdb stores just in-frame clones and leaves some out. The sample contains hundreds of thousands of clones, roughly 86% of which appear only once. V was shortened by 8 bases and J by 3 bases, with 16 bases between the two germline ends. Germline CDR1 MDHEN, CDR2 SYDVKM. This CDR3 contains 15 residues. The chain joins TRBV28 to TRBJ2-2, with a tentative D call TRBD1 (8 bases). The clonotype originates from a man aged 65 to 79 with acute or convalescent COVID-19. Sequencing was performed on peripheral blood. CDR3: CASGRGDRYTGELFF. DNA of the CDR3: TGTGCCAGCGGGAGGGGGGACAGGTACACCGGGGAGCTGTTTTTT. The variable domain in full, with the rest retrieved from reference TRBV28 and TRBJ2-2, is DVKVTQSSRYLVKRTGEKVFLECVQDMDHENMFWYRQDPGLGLRLIYFSYDVKMKEKGDIPEGYSVSREKKERFSLILESASTNQTSMYLCASGRGDRYTGELFFGEGSRLTVL.